The 8 T cell receptor beta chains in this list originate from one sample, sequenced in a study of blood T cell repertoires in COVID-19. Data came from immunoSEQ multiplex PCR; TCRdb stores just in-frame clones and leaves some out. The data hold a few hundred thousand clones, with around 89% observed a single time. Sequenced material: peripheral blood. The origin of the receptors is a woman aged 50 to 65 with COVID-19, enrolled during active disease.

V and J are TRBV7-6 and TRBJ2-5; no reliable D call. CDR3 size: 12 residues. Per the germline V gene, CDR1 is SGHVS and CDR2 is FNYEAQ. Trimming removed 0 bases at V and 13 bases at J, with 12 bases between. In nucleotides, the CDR3 is TGTGCCAGCAGCTTAGCGGGCACTGAGAGGTACTTC. Translation: CASSLAGTERYF.

A single count supports this clone. This sequence joins TRBV7-3 and TRBJ2-3; 10 positions agree with TRBD2. This CDR3 is built from 17 residues. CDR1 and CDR2 (germline): SGHTA, FQGTGA. Germline trimming cut 3 bases from V and 1 base from J; bases unmatched to any gene: 7. The CDR3 DNA follows: TGTGCCAGCAGCTTTAAAGCGGGGGGGACGGGCACAGATACGCAGTATTTT. The encoded protein is CASSFKAGGTGTDTQYF.

The chain couples TRBV5-1 to TRBJ1-2; 8 bases align to TRBD1. The CDR3 extends over 16 amino acids. J lost 8 bases, V lost 2 bases, and 14 bases had no gene match. CDR1 is SGHRS, CDR2 YFSETQ, per germline. CDR3: CASSLGQGSPEGGYTF. As DNA, the CDR3 is TGCGCCAGCAGCTTAGGACAGGGCTCCCCGGAGGGGGGCTACACCTTC.

The rearrangement uses TRBV3-1 (or the pseudogene TRBV3-2) and TRBJ1-3, with D perhaps TRBD1 (6 bases). The CDR3 runs to 15 residues. From germline, CDR1 is LGHDT and CDR2 YNNKEL (reference sequence). Trimming stripped 4 bases from V and 2 bases from J, with 12 bases between. CDR3 bases: TGTGCCAGCAGCCCAACAGGGTCTGCTGGAAACACCATATATTTT. Amino acid sequence: CASSPTGSAGNTIYF.

The rearrangement uses TRBV6-5 and TRBJ2-1; the D gene is possibly TRBD2 (7 bases). Trimming removed 6 bases from V and 5 bases from J, with 11 bases in between. This CDR3 spans 13 amino acids. Germline lookup yields CDR1 MNHEY and CDR2 SVGAGI. CDR3 protein: CASRRGAHNEQFF. CDR3 DNA: TGTGCCAGCAGACGGGGGGCTCACAATGAGCAGTTCTTC.

The chain carries TRBV5-1 and TRBJ2-3; 7 bases line up with TRBD1. This CDR3 has 14 residues. Trimming cost V 0 bases and J 5 bases; bases outside gene matches: 3. In germline, CDR1 is SGHRS, CDR2 YFSETQ. As DNA, the CDR3 is TGCGCCAGCAGCTTGGAGGGGGCAATAGATACGCAGTATTTT. It encodes CASSLEGAIDTQYF.

V and J are TRBV2 and TRBJ1-6; possible D gene TRBD1, 6 bases. CDR1 is SNHLY and CDR2 is FYNNEI in the germline V gene. The CDR3 consists of 15 residues. The ends were cut back, 9 bases at V and 9 bases at J, with 21 bases in the middle. The CDR3: CAREAGGQEGSPLHF. The CDR3 DNA reads TGTGCCAGAGAGGCCGGGGGGCAGGAAGGTTCACCCCTCCACTTT.

This clone was detected a few times. V and J are TRBV5-1 and TRBJ2-1; maybe TRBD2 (7 bases). From germline, CDR1 is SGHRS and CDR2 YFSETQ. This CDR3 is built from 15 residues. The V gene lost 5 bases and the J gene lost 4 bases, with 16 bases spanning the gap. The DNA for the CDR3 is TGCGCCAGCAGGTTTACGGGGGGCCTTTACAATGAGCAGTTCTTC. As protein: CASRFTGGLYNEQFF.